The 17 T cell receptor beta chains below all came from one sample that was sequenced in a study of shared clonotypes between healthy human individuals. Only in-frame clones appear in the TCRdb table, and some are missing; sequencing was by immunoSEQ multiplex PCR. The sample has roughly 640,000 clones, approximately 79% seen once. The sample consisted of memory CD4+ T cells sorted from blood. Documented subset: CD45RA-negative fraction. The receptors here all came from a woman between 25 and 40 years old in good health.

The chain combines TRBV6-1 with TRBJ1-1, with 8 bases matching TRBD1. Trimming removed 2 bases from V and 4 bases from J; junction bases left unmatched: 6. The CDR3 is 15 residues long. CDR1 is MNHNS, CDR2 SASEGT, per germline. The chain's CDR3 is CASSESRTGSTEAFF. The CDR3 nucleotides are TGTGCCAGCAGTGAATCCCGGACAGGGAGCACTGAAGCTTTCTTT.

The chain has TRBV6-1 and TRBJ2-3, with 8 bases aligning to TRBD1. CDR3 length equals 15 residues. Germline V lookup: CDR1 MNHNS, CDR2 SASEGT. After removal of 3 bases from V and 6 bases from J, the junction contained 8 bases not matched to a gene. The CDR3 DNA is TGTGCCAGCAGTGACCCGGACAGGGTGGTGGATACGCAGTATTTT. Its translation is CASSDPDRVVDTQYF.

The CDR3 coding sequence is TGTGCCAGGGGGGGACAGGGGCGCAATCAGCCCCAGCATTTT. Its protein is CARGGQGRNQPQHF. The gene calls are TRBV19 and TRBJ1-5, with 10 bases aligning to TRBD1. V lost 9 bases to trimming and J lost 2 bases; unmatched junction nucleotides: 4. Germline CDR1 and CDR2: LNHDA and SQIVND (reference sequence). CDR3 size: 14 residues. Full variable domain (outside the CDR3, taken from reference TRBV19 and TRBJ1-5): DGGITQSPKYLFRKEGQNVTLSCEQNLNHDAMYWYRQDPGQGLRLIYYSQIVNDFQKGDIAEGYSVSREKKESFPLTVTSAQKNPTAFYLCARGGQGRNQPQHFGDGTRLSIL.

The V call is TRBV27, the J call TRBJ1-1; D unclear. The germline V and J ends were trimmed by 4 bases and 3 bases, with 9 bases remaining between them. This CDR3 comprises 13 residues. The V gene's germline CDR1 is MNHEY and CDR2 SMNVEV (reference sequence). Here the CDR3 reads CASSYRWDTEAFF. The CDR3, as DNA: TGTGCCAGCAGTTACAGATGGGACACTGAAGCTTTCTTT.

In this sample, this clone turned up many times. The V gene is TRBV28, the J gene TRBJ2-7; D may be TRBD1 or TRBD2 (5 bases each). Germline V gives CDR1 MDHEN, CDR2 SYDVKM. V was trimmed by 7 bases and J by 4 bases, leaving 20 bases between them. CDR3 length equals 15 residues. The CDR3 DNA reads as TGTGCCAGCACCGGGGCGACGGGTTTAAGGTACGAGCAGTACTTC. Protein sequence: CASTGATGLRYEQYF.

The chain carries TRBV7-9 and TRBJ2-5, with no clear D. Germline values: CDR1 SEHNR, CDR2 FQNEAQ (reference sequence). The V and J ends lost 11 bases and 2 bases respectively, with 9 bases between them. This CDR3 has 11 amino acids. The CDR3 here is CAFVGQETQYF. DNA for the CDR3: TGTGCCTTCGTCGGACAAGAGACCCAGTACTTC. Drawing the rest from reference TRBV7-9 and TRBJ2-5, the complete variable domain is DTGVSQNPRHKITKRGQNVTFRCDPISEHNRLYWYRQTLGQGPEFLTYFQNEAQLEKSRLLSDRFSAERPKGSFSTLEIQRTEQGDSAMYLCAFVGQETQYFGPGTRLLVL.

This clone was counted a single time. The rearrangement joins TRBV2 to TRBJ1-6, with D unclear. Germline values: CDR1 SNHLY, CDR2 FYNNEI. This CDR3 has 12 amino acids. The ends were cut back, 2 bases at V and 10 bases at J, with 6 bases in the middle. CDR3 protein: CASSERASPLHF. In DNA form, the CDR3 reads TGTGCCAGCAGTGAAAGAGCGTCACCCCTCCACTTT.

This clone was counted a few times. The chain carries TRBV4-1 and TRBJ2-5, with D perhaps TRBD2 (5 bases). The CDR3 sequence is 17 residues long. Trimming removed 4 bases from V and 0 bases from J, with 18 bases in between. Germline CDR1 and CDR2: MGHRA and YSYEKL. CDR3 loop: CASSPTPGKAYQETQYF. DNA for the CDR3: TGCGCCAGCAGCCCAACGCCGGGGAAGGCGTACCAAGAGACCCAGTACTTC.

The V call is TRBV28, the J call TRBJ2-7, with D maybe TRBD2 (5 bases). V dropped 8 bases and J dropped 6 bases, with 20 bases sitting between them. The germline CDR1 and CDR2 sequences are MDHEN and SYDVKM. This CDR3 is built from 14 residues. CDR3 sequence: CASVNRLSPFEQYF. The CDR3 DNA reads TGTGCCAGCGTTAACCGACTATCCCCTTTCGAGCAGTACTTC. The whole variable domain, filled in from reference TRBV28 and TRBJ2-7, reads DVKVTQSSRYLVKRTGEKVFLECVQDMDHENMFWYRQDPGLGLRLIYFSYDVKMKEKGDIPEGYSVSREKKERFSLILESASTNQTSMYLCASVNRLSPFEQYFGPGTRLTVT.

This chain links TRBV25-1 with TRBJ2-5, with TRBD2 matching 7 bases. The J call is uncertain, as TRBJ2-7 better fits the DNA end. The CDR3 consists of 17 residues. Per germline, CDR1 MGHDK and CDR2 SYGVNS. CDR3 sequence: CASSGPSVRGGYFEQYF. DNA for the CDR3: TGTGCCAGCAGTGGGCCTTCGGTACGGGGAGGGTACTTCGAGCAGTACTTC.

This clone showed up just once. This chain links TRBV27 with TRBJ2-3; perhaps D is TRBD1 or TRBD2 (5 bases each). CDR1 MNHEY and CDR2 SMNVEV come from the germline V gene (reference sequence). Trimming cost V 3 bases and J 6 bases, with 16 bases left between them. This CDR3 has 15 amino acids. The CDR3: CASSFLGTHADTQYF. The CDR3 region has the DNA TGTGCCAGCAGTTTTCTCGGGACGCACGCGGATACGCAGTATTTT.

CDR3 sequence: CASSPLDRLETQYF. The CDR3 DNA reads TGCGCCAGCAGCCCCTTGGACAGGTTGGAGACCCAGTACTTC. This rearrangement joins TRBV5-1 to TRBJ2-5; 7 bases fit TRBD1. The V and J ends lost 4 bases and 5 bases, in that order; junction bases with no gene match: 8. CDR3 length: 14 amino acids. CDR1 and CDR2 (germline): SGHRS, YFSETQ. The full variable domain, its missing parts supplied by reference TRBV5-1 and TRBJ2-5, is KAGVTQTPRYLIKTRGQQVTLSCSPISGHRSVSWYQQTPGQGLQFLFEYFSETQRNKGNFPGRFSGRQFSNSRSEMNVSTLELGDSALYLCASSPLDRLETQYFGPGTRLLVL.

The chain employs TRBV23-1 and TRBJ2-3, with TRBD2 identical over 8 bases. Being an ORF, TRBV23-1 has a function that is uncertain. V dropped 7 bases and J dropped 0; count of bases not matched to a gene: 15. CDR3 length: 18 amino acids. CDR3 nucleotide sequence: TGCGCCAGCATCCACGACGGGAGGGCCGATATGAGCACAGATACGCAGTATTTT. This translates into CASIHDGRADMSTDTQYF.

The CDR3 nucleotides read TGCGCCAGCAGCCTTGGACTAGCGGGAGTCAATTCGGCCAATGAGCAGTTCTTC. It yields the protein CASSLGLAGVNSANEQFF. The chain uses TRBV5-1 and TRBJ2-1; TRBD2 matches at 13 bases. This CDR3 has 18 residues. V trimming: 4 bases; J trimming: 6 bases; junction bases outside the gene matches: 13. Germline CDR1 is SGHRS and CDR2 is YFSETQ. The full variable domain, completed using reference TRBV5-1 and TRBJ2-1, is KAGVTQTPRYLIKTRGQQVTLSCSPISGHRSVSWYQQTPGQGLQFLFEYFSETQRNKGNFPGRFSGRQFSNSRSEMNVSTLELGDSALYLCASSLGLAGVNSANEQFFGPGTRLTVL.

CDR3 nucleotides: TGTGCCAGCAGTTTCTCGAGCTCCTACAATGAGCAGTTCTTC. Amino acids: CASSFSSSYNEQFF. The chain recombines TRBV6-5 with TRBJ2-1; no definite D call. Trimming cost V 4 bases and J 0 bases, with 7 bases left between them. Looked up from germline, CDR1 is MNHEY and CDR2 is SVGAGI. The CDR3 spans 14 residues.

This chain uses TRBV5-1 with TRBJ2-7, with 9 bases identical to TRBD1. Per the germline V gene, CDR1 is SGHRS and CDR2 is YFSETQ. Unmatched junction bases numbered 9, after V lost 3 bases and J lost 5 bases. The CDR3 has 15 amino acids. The CDR3 DNA follows: TGCGCCAGCAGCTCCTCCGGGACAGGGTATGACGAGCAGTACTTC. Its protein product is CASSSSGTGYDEQYF.

As regards this clone: The sample has other DNA sequences that encode this CDR3 too. The V call is TRBV5-1, the J call TRBJ2-3; D ambiguous. CDR1 SGHRS and CDR2 YFSETQ come from the germline V gene. With 0 bases removed from V and 6 bases from J, the gap between germline ends came to 5 bases. This CDR3 is 12 amino acids long. The CDR3 DNA reads as TGCGCCAGCAGCTTGGGGTGGGATACGCAGTATTTT. Translating gives CASSLGWDTQYF. The whole variable domain, filled in from reference TRBV5-1 and TRBJ2-3, reads KAGVTQTPRYLIKTRGQQVTLSCSPISGHRSVSWYQQTPGQGLQFLFEYFSETQRNKGNFPGRFSGRQFSNSRSEMNVSTLELGDSALYLCASSLGWDTQYFGPGTRLTVL.